This entry concerns a single T cell receptor (beta chain). The data derive from a study of blood T cell repertoires in COVID-19. All enrollees were about 18 to 100 years old and from some 24 US areas. Cohorts were based on clinical histories the participants reported. Libraries were prepared by immunoSEQ multiplex PCR; TCRdb keeps only in-frame clonotypes and omits some of them. The sample contains 250,000 to 350,000 clones, roughly nine tenths of which appear only once. Germline V gene data show CDR1 as SGHRS and CDR2 as YFSETQ. Trimming took 2 bases from V and 2 from J, leaving 8 bases between them. This CDR3 comprises 13 residues.

The TCR was taken from a woman in her twenties or thirties who had recovered from COVID-19. The sample comprised PBMCs or T cells enriched from blood (not recorded which). The gene calls are TRBV5-1 and TRBJ2-7; D gene uncertain. DNA of the CDR3: TGCGCCAGCAGCTTAGACACAACCTACGAGCAGTACTTC. Its translation: CASSLDTTYEQYF. The full variable domain, in which reference TRBV5-1 and TRBJ2-7 provide the parts outside the CDR3, is KAGVTQTPRYLIKTRGQQVTLSCSPISGHRSVSWYQQTPGQGLQFLFEYFSETQRNKGNFPGRFSGRQFSNSRSEMNVSTLELGDSALYLCASSLDTTYEQYFGPGTRLTVT.